Below, 22 T cell receptor beta chains from the same sample are listed, as sequenced in a study of Ad26.COV2.S vaccination and SARS-CoV-2 variants. Treatment given: some 20 received Ad26.COV2.S at low or high dose, single or two shots; 5 received placebo; per-sample allocation not given. Day 63 following the first vaccine or placebo injection was when the samples were taken. The protocol was immunoSEQ multiplex PCR, while the TCRdb copy is restricted to in-frame clones and leaves out a portion. The sample shows 350,000 to 450,000 clones, approximately 84% of them seen only once. The material sequenced was peripheral blood, taken in a trial of Ad26.COV2.S vaccine versus placebo. Every receptor here comes from a person between 18 and 65 years old who received the Ad26.COV2.S COVID-19 vaccine or a placebo.

This clone has more than one count but fewer than ten. The V and J genes are TRBV21-1 and TRBJ2-7; the table's D call of TRBD1 was not tested on the DNA. TRBV21-1 is marked as a pseudogene. The CDR3 spans 14 residues. DNA for the CDR3: TGTGCCAGCAGCAAACGACGGGACAAGCACGAGCAGTACTTC. This sequence encodes CASSKRRDKHEQYF.

The CDR3 nucleotides are TGTGCCAGCAGTTACCCCGGCAACTTCTACGAGCAGTACTTC. Its protein product is CASSYPGNFYEQYF. J is TRBJ2-7 and V is TRBV6-6; no clear D gene. CDR1 MNHNY and CDR2 SVGAGI come from the germline V gene (reference sequence). V was shortened by 2 bases and J by 3 bases, with 11 bases between the two germline ends. The CDR3 spans 14 residues.

J is TRBJ1-5 and V is TRBV9; a weak D match, TRBD1 (5 bases). CDR3 length: 16 amino acids. Trimming cost V 0 bases and J 7 bases, with 17 bases left between them. Germline V lookup: CDR1 SGDLS, CDR2 YYNGEE. CDR3 nucleotides: TGTGCCAGCAGCGTAGGGGGGGACGGCTTTGGGCAGCCCCAGCATTTT. Amino acid sequence: CASSVGGDGFGQPQHF.

This clone has a single count. This sequence joins TRBV6-5 and TRBJ2-7; D is ambiguous. CDR1 MNHEY and CDR2 SVGAGI come from the germline V gene. Trimming took off 7 bases at V and 6 bases at J, with 19 bases between the two ends. CDR3 length equals 14 residues. CDR3 amino acids: CASNIGPLASEQYF. CDR3 coding DNA: TGTGCCAGCAATATAGGACCGTTGGCGTCCGAGCAGTACTTC.

The rearrangement links TRBV11-2 to TRBJ2-3; possibly TRBD1 or TRBD2 for D (5 bases each). The CDR3 runs 13 residues. With 4 bases removed from V and 7 bases from J, the gap between germline ends came to 12 bases. Germline V gene sequence: CDR1 SGHAT, CDR2 FQNNGV. This chain's CDR3 is CASSSPGTNTQYF. CDR3 bases: TGTGCCAGCAGCTCGCCCGGGACCAATACGCAGTATTTT.

The gene calls are TRBV28 and TRBJ2-7; the D gene is possibly TRBD2 (5 bases). The CDR3 runs to 13 residues. The germline gives CDR1 MDHEN, CDR2 SYDVKM. V dropped 7 bases and J dropped 4 bases, with 14 bases sitting between them. CDR3 loop: CASTTGKLYEQYF. Here the CDR3 DNA reads TGTGCCAGCACTACCGGGAAGCTTTACGAGCAGTACTTC.

This clone appeared a few times. This sequence joins TRBV6-2 or TRBV6-3 and TRBJ2-7; D gene uncertain. CDR3 length: 15 residues. In germline, CDR1 is MNHEY, CDR2 SVGEGT. V was pared by 1 base and J by 0 bases, with 10 bases between. The CDR3 sequence is CASSYWADFSYEQYF. The DNA for the CDR3 is TGTGCCAGCAGTTACTGGGCAGATTTCTCCTACGAGCAGTACTTC.

The CDR3 here is CASRARNTGELFF. The DNA of the CDR3 is TGTGCCAGCAGGGCGCGGAACACCGGGGAGCTGTTTTTT. V and J are TRBV14 and TRBJ2-2; D is undetermined. V shed 6 bases and J shed 1 base, with 6 bases lying between them. The CDR3 extends over 13 amino acids. From germline, CDR1 is SGHDN and CDR2 FVKESK.

The chain recombines TRBV9 with TRBJ1-2; D may be TRBD1 (6 bases). This CDR3 is built from 15 residues. Trimming removed 1 base at V and 4 bases at J, with 14 bases between. CDR1 SGDLS and CDR2 YYNGEE come from the germline V gene. The CDR3 spells CASSVRSGDVYGYTF. The CDR3 bases are TGTGCCAGCAGCGTAAGGTCAGGGGACGTCTATGGCTACACCTTC.

This clone has only a few counts. The chain uses TRBV9 and TRBJ1-1; 7 bases align to TRBD1. The CDR3 spans 15 residues. Unmatched junction bases numbered 4, after V lost 0 bases and J lost 2 bases. CDR1 is SGDLS, CDR2 YYNGEE, per germline. CDR3 DNA: TGTGCCAGCAGCGTAGTAGGGACAGACAACACTGAAGCTTTCTTT. It encodes CASSVVGTDNTEAFF.

The chain couples TRBV19 to TRBJ2-2; D not certain. The CDR3 is 13 residues long. The V end lost 4 bases, the J end lost 4 bases, and 7 bases lay between the germline ends. From germline, CDR1 is LNHDA and CDR2 SQIVND (reference sequence). CDR3 protein: CASSRSSTGELFF. The CDR3 nucleotides are TGTGCCAGTAGTAGGTCGAGCACCGGGGAGCTGTTTTTT.

V is TRBV4-3 and J is TRBJ2-7; 12 positions agree with TRBD2. V dropped 4 bases and J dropped 2; count of bases not matched to a gene: 6. Germline V gene data show CDR1 as LGHNA and CDR2 as YSLEER. The CDR3 is 16 residues long. CDR3 coding DNA: TGCGCCAGCAGCCCAGAACTAGCGGGGGGTCCCTACGAGCAGTACTTC. Translation: CASSPELAGGPYEQYF.

This rearrangement joins TRBV2 to TRBJ1-2; no clear D gene. Per germline, CDR1 SNHLY and CDR2 FYNNEI. The V end lost 1 base, the J end lost 4 bases, and 13 bases lay between the germline ends. This CDR3 has 15 amino acids. CDR3 DNA: TGTGCCAGCAGTGAAGAGAACGGGCGCCGCTATGGCTACACCTTC. Translation: CASSEENGRRYGYTF.

V usage is TRBV6-2 or TRBV6-3 and J usage is TRBJ2-1; TRBD2 matches at 7 bases. Germline CDR1 reads MNHEY; CDR2 reads SVGEGT. Trimming at V came to 7 bases and at J to 3 bases, leaving 24 bases not matched to a gene. The CDR3 has 20 amino acids. The chain's CDR3 is CASTPGLGVAGHINYNEQFF. The DNA of the CDR3 is TGTGCCAGCACCCCAGGCCTAGGGGTAGCGGGTCACATAAACTACAATGAGCAGTTCTTC.

V usage is TRBV5-1 and J usage is TRBJ1-1, with 8 nucleotides matching TRBD1. Germline trimming cut 1 base from V and 3 bases from J; bases unmatched to any gene: 8. The CDR3 has 16 residues. Germline CDR1 reads SGHRS; CDR2 reads YFSETQ. This CDR3 is CASSLFTGQVDTEAFF. The CDR3 nucleotides are TGCGCCAGCAGCTTGTTTACGGGACAGGTCGACACTGAAGCTTTCTTT.

This chain connects TRBV6-5 to TRBJ2-7, with 10 bases that match TRBD2. With V trimmed by 5 bases and J by 2 bases, 6 bases remained unmatched. CDR3 length equals 15 residues. Germline loops: CDR1 MNHEY, CDR2 SVGAGI. DNA for the CDR3: TGTGCCAGCAGTCAGGGACTAGCGAAGACCTACGAGCAGTACTTC. It translates to CASSQGLAKTYEQYF.

The chain couples TRBV4-3 to TRBJ2-2; D possibly uses TRBD1 or TRBD2 (5 bases each). V dropped 2 bases and J dropped 1 base, with 14 bases sitting between them. CDR1 LGHNA and CDR2 YSLEER come from the germline V gene. This CDR3 is built from 17 residues. DNA for the CDR3: TGCGCCAGCAGCCAAAAGCCGGGACGGATGAACACCGGGGAGCTGTTTTTT. It is translated as CASSQKPGRMNTGELFF.

This rearrangement joins TRBV7-2 to TRBJ2-1, with D perhaps TRBD1 (5 bases). Trimming removed 4 bases at V and 7 bases at J, with 14 bases between. Per germline, CDR1 SGHTA and CDR2 FQGNSA. The CDR3 loop spans 14 amino acids. The DNA for the CDR3 is TGTGCCAGCAGCTCCTTGTCAGGGCGGAATGAGCAGTTCTTC. This translates into CASSSLSGRNEQFF.

The chain recombines TRBV6-1 with TRBJ2-1; 12 bases align to TRBD2. J lost 4 bases, V lost 2 bases, and 0 bases had no gene match. The germline gives CDR1 MNHNS, CDR2 SASEGT. The CDR3 contains 15 residues. CDR3 DNA: TGTGCCAGCAGTGAACTAGCGGGGGGGTACAATGAGCAGTTCTTC. Its protein is CASSELAGGYNEQFF.

The V gene is TRBV7-9, the J gene TRBJ1-5, with 9 nucleotides matching TRBD1. Trimming took 5 bases from V and 1 from J; bases not matched to a gene: 3. CDR3 length: 15 residues. CDR1 SEHNR and CDR2 FQNEAQ come from the germline V gene (reference sequence). DNA for the CDR3: TGTGCCAGCAGCCCGGGACAGGGCAGCAATCAGCCCCAGCATTTT. This translates into CASSPGQGSNQPQHF.

The table lists this clone with a count of one. The V gene is TRBV5-1, the J gene TRBJ2-5; D not certain. Deletions cut 4 bases from V and 3 bases from J, with 4 bases between. Germline V gene lookup returns CDR1 SGHRS and CDR2 YFSETQ. The CDR3 runs to 11 residues. CDR3 DNA: TGCGCCAGCAGCCGAAAAGAGACCCAGTACTTC. Protein: CASSRKETQYF.

The chain combines TRBV5-1 with TRBJ2-7; D is undetermined. This CDR3 comprises 13 residues. V lost 4 bases and J 3 bases, leaving 11 bases between the germline ends. Germline lookup yields CDR1 SGHRS and CDR2 YFSETQ. For the CDR3, the DNA is TGCGCCAGCAGCGTTAACTCATACTACGAGCAGTACTTC. Residues: CASSVNSYYEQYF.